These T cell receptor beta chains were read from a single sample in a study of a mutant IDH1 vaccine in newly diagnosed glioma. Profiled with immunoSEQ multiplex PCR; TCRdb holds only in-frame clones, not every one. The table shows about 53,000 clones, with 82% occurring only once. These receptors have no identified antigens. The specimen was PBMCs, collected from a glioma patient whose treatment included an IDH1 peptide vaccine. All receptors derive from a woman under 30 with glioma. Some clones in this sample may be carry-over from other donors' samples. CDR3s include the opening cysteine and the closing phenylalanine or tryptophan. D genes are given only for firm matches. A clone size is listed for some rows: how often the clone was seen (once, few, many), or a class if it is expanded.

>TRBD2|TRBJ2-5|NA|TRBV6-1
TGTGCCAGCAGTGAATGGACTAGCGGGGGGGAGACCCAGTACTTC
CASSEWTSGGETQYF
>NA|TRBJ1-2|NA|TRBV9
TGTGCCAGCAGCGTAGATGGGGGGTCTCTGGGCTACACCTTC
CASSVDGGSLGYTF
>TRBD1|TRBJ1-2|once|TRBV27
TGTGCCAGCAGTTTGGGACAGGCCAACTATGGCTACACCTTC
CASSLGQANYGYTF
>NA|TRBJ1-3|NA|TRBV7-2
TGTGCCAGCAGCTTCGGGGTTGGAAACACCATATATTTT
CASSFGVGNTIYF
>NA|TRBJ2-1|NA|TRBV29-1
TGCAGCGCCGGGACAAACAATGAGCAGTTCTTC
CSAGTNNEQFF
>NA|TRBJ2-5|NA|TRBV9
TGTGCCAGCAGCGTAGAGGGGGGAGGGGCGAGTGAGACCCAGTACTTC
CASSVEGGGASETQYF
>NA|TRBJ2-7|NA|TRBV9
TGTGCCAGCAGCGTAGCGGACAGCTCCTACGAGCAGTACTTC
CASSVADSSYEQYF
>TRBD1|TRBJ1-2|NA|TRBV6-5
TGTGCCAGCAGTTACTCGGACAGGGTGCGTCAGTATGGCTACACCTTC
CASSYSDRVRQYGYTF
>NA|TRBJ2-7|NA|TRBV7-8
TGTGCCAGCAGCTACGACAGGGGAGGGTTCTACGAGCAGTACTTC
CASSYDRGGFYEQYF
>NA|TRBJ1-1|NA|TRBV5-8
TGTGCCAGCAGCTCATCGGGAACTGAAGCTTTCTTT
CASSSSGTEAFF
>NA|TRBJ1-2|NA|TRBV30
TGTGCCTGGGGGGACACCTCTAACTATGGCTACACCTTC
CAWGDTSNYGYTF
>TRBD2|TRBJ2-7|NA|TRBV7-2
TGTGCCAGCAGCCAGACTAGCGGGGGACTTAACGAGCAGTACTTC
CASSQTSGGLNEQYF
>NA|TRBJ2-7|NA|TRBV7-2
TGTGCCAGCAGCCCCTCGGTGGTGAGCTCCTACGAGCAGTACTTC
CASSPSVVSSYEQYF
>NA|TRBJ1-1|once|TRBV30
TGTGCCTGGACCCTACCCCGACAGACTGAAGCTTTCTTT
CAWTLPRQTEAFF
>NA|TRBJ1-1|NA|TRBV12-5
TGTGCTAGTGGTTTGGTAGGGGGTCCGGGGCCGAACACTGAAGCTTTCTTT
CASGLVGGPGPNTEAFF
>NA|TRBJ1-2|NA|TRBV6-5
TGTGCCAGCAGTTACTCGGAGGGCCGGGCTGGCTACACCTTC
CASSYSEGRAGYTF
>TRBD1|TRBJ1-5|NA|TRBV6-1
TGTGCCACCGAGACAGGGGTTTTTCAGCCCCAGCATTTT
CATETGVFQPQHF
>TRBD1|TRBJ1-5|NA|TRBV19
TGTGCCAGTACCTACCAGGGGGCAGATGGACAGCCCCAGCATTTT
CASTYQGADGQPQHF
>NA|TRBJ2-7|NA|TRBV6-6
TGTGCCAGCAGGGCCTCAGGGGCCCACGAGCAGTACTTC
CASRASGAHEQYF
>NA|TRBJ1-1|NA|TRBV5-1
TGCGCCAGCAGCCTGGACAGGAACACTGAAGCTTTCTTT
CASSLDRNTEAFF
>TRBD1|TRBJ1-2|NA|TRBV7-9
TGTGCCAGCAGCTCGGACAGGGGCAGGAACTATGGCTACACCTTC
CASSSDRGRNYGYTF
>TRBD1|TRBJ2-2|NA|TRBV9
TGTGCCAGCAGCCCCTGGACAGGGGGCACCTCCGGGGAGCTGTTTTTT
CASSPWTGGTSGELFF
>NA|TRBJ2-1|NA|TRBV5-4
TGTGCCAGCAGCACCCCAACGTTTAAGGAGCAGTTCTTC
CASSTPTFKEQFF
>NA|TRBJ2-7|NA|TRBV10-3
TGTGCCATCATGGCGGATAACTCCTACGAGCAGTACTTC
CAIMADNSYEQYF
>NA|TRBJ1-4|NA|TRBV30
TGTGCCTGGAGTATCGCCATTCCATCGCAAATTAATGAAAAACTGTTTTTT
CAWSIAIPSQINEKLFF
>NA|TRBJ1-1|NA|TRBV6-5
TGTGCCAGCAGTTACGGGCAGAACACTGAAGCTTTCTTT
CASSYGQNTEAFF
>TRBD1|TRBJ2-7|few|TRBV4-2
TGTGCCAGCAGCCTCTTGGACACCTTGGACAGGGGGCCTTACGAGCAGTACTTC
CASSLLDTLDRGPYEQYF
>TRBD1|TRBJ2-7|NA|TRBV5-1
TGCGCCAGCAGCTTGGCTCCGGGACAGGGGACAACCTACGAGCAGTACTTC
CASSLAPGQGTTYEQYF
>TRBD1|TRBJ2-7|few|TRBV6-5
TGTGCCAGCAGCCAGGGACAGAACTACGAGCAGTACTTC
CASSQGQNYEQYF
>TRBD2|TRBJ2-7|NA|TRBV28
TGTGCCAGCAGGTCTAGCGGTTCCTACGAGCAGTACTTC
CASRSSGSYEQYF
>NA|TRBJ1-1|NA|TRBV6-1
TGTGCCAGCAGTCCCGACAGGAAAGCTTTCTTT
CASSPDRKAFF
>NA|TRBJ2-2|NA|TRBV7-7
TGTGCCAGCAGCTTTGGGAACACCGGGGAGCTGTTTTTT
CASSFGNTGELFF
>NA|TRBJ2-2|NA|TRBV19
TGTGCCAGTATTTCCTTGAGGGTTTCGACCGGGGAGCTGTTTTTT
CASISLRVSTGELFF
>NA|TRBJ1-5|few|TRBV6-6
TGTGCCAGCAGTTCCCGGGACCCCCAGCATTTT
CASSSRDPQHF
>NA|TRBJ1-1|NA|TRBV15
TGTGCCACCAGCAGAGGGTTTCCTGAAGCTTTCTTT
CATSRGFPEAFF
>NA|TRBJ2-1|NA|TRBV27
TGTGCCAGCACGGGACACGTCCGGGATGAGCAGTTCTTC
CASTGHVRDEQFF
>NA|TRBJ1-6|NA|TRBV11-2
TGTGCCAGCAGCTTAGGGGGGGATTCACCCCTCCACTTT
CASSLGGDSPLHF
>TRBD2|TRBJ2-7|NA|TRBV7-7
TGTGCTAGCAGCTTAGCCCGGGGAGGGGACTACGAGCAGTACTTC
CASSLARGGDYEQYF
>NA|TRBJ2-3|NA|TRBV5-6
TGTGCCAGCAGCTTGGAAGGCACAGATACGCAGTATTTT
CASSLEGTDTQYF
>TRBD2|TRBJ2-3|NA|TRBV5-6
TGTGCCAGCAGCTTGGGACGGGGGGGGATGAGAGATACGCAGTATTTT
CASSLGRGGMRDTQYF